What follows are 17 T cell receptor beta chains derived from one specimen sequenced in a study of cytomegalovirus exposure and HLA in healthy donors. A multiplex PCR was run with 60 Vbeta primers and 13 Jbeta primers. TCRdb keeps only in-frame clones here, not all; method: immunoSEQ multiplex PCR. The sample consists of about 18,000 clones, more than 60% of them appearing once. The sample comprised PBMCs. These TCRs come from a man between 18 and 29 years old in good health and CMV-seronegative.

This clone is a singleton in its sample. The J gene is TRBJ1-2, the V gene TRBV30; D uncertain. Germline CDR1 is GTSNPN and CDR2 is SVGIG (reference sequence). Trimming cost V 5 bases and J 7 bases, with 17 bases left between them. The CDR3 spans 13 residues. The CDR3 sequence is CAWHPSGLGGYTF. CDR3 DNA: TGTGCCTGGCACCCGAGTGGGCTTGGTGGCTACACCTTC.

This rearrangement joins TRBV5-1 to TRBJ1-1; weak D call: TRBD1 (5 bases). Trimming took off 2 bases at V and 6 bases at J, with 11 bases between the two ends. This CDR3 is 13 amino acids long. Looked up from germline, CDR1 is SGHRS and CDR2 is YFSETQ. The CDR3 sequence is CASSLPDTAEAFF. Here the CDR3 DNA reads TGCGCCAGCAGCTTACCGGACACCGCTGAAGCTTTCTTT.

V is TRBV30 and J is TRBJ2-5; maybe TRBD2 (6 bases). The germline V and J ends were trimmed by 0 bases and 5 bases, with 13 bases remaining between them. Germline CDR1 and CDR2: GTSNPN and SVGIG (reference sequence). This CDR3 region has 14 residues. The CDR3 is CAWSVGGSVETQYF. As DNA, the CDR3 is TGTGCCTGGAGTGTGGGGGGATCCGTGGAGACCCAGTACTTC.

This chain connects TRBV25-1 to TRBJ1-1, with TRBD1 matching 12 bases. Germline CDR1 reads MGHDK; CDR2 reads SYGVNS. V shed 3 bases and J 4 bases; nucleotides not matched to a gene: 3. The length of the CDR3 is 15 residues. The DNA of the CDR3 is TGTGCCAGCAGTGACGGGACAGGGGGCCTCACTGAAGCTTTCTTT. The encoded protein is CASSDGTGGLTEAFF.

V is TRBV30 and J is TRBJ1-4; D is ambiguous. Germline lookup yields CDR1 GTSNPN and CDR2 SVGIG (reference sequence). The V end lost 5 bases, the J end lost 0 bases, and 7 bases lay between the germline ends. The CDR3 sequence is 13 residues long. CDR3: CAWSSATNEKLFF. CDR3 DNA sequence: TGTGCCTGGTCCAGTGCAACTAATGAAAAACTGTTTTTT.

The rearrangement uses TRBV7-2 and TRBJ1-5; no definite D call. The germline V and J ends were trimmed by 1 base and 3 bases, with 10 bases remaining between them. From germline, CDR1 is SGHTA and CDR2 FQGNSA. This CDR3 has 15 residues. The chain's CDR3 is CASSLGQTHNQPQHF. The CDR3 DNA reads as TGTGCCAGCAGCTTAGGGCAGACACACAATCAGCCCCAGCATTTT.

The genes are TRBV7-9 and TRBJ1-1; 7 bases align to TRBD1. CDR1 is SEHNR, CDR2 FQNEAQ, per germline (reference sequence). Germline trimming cut 5 bases from V and 3 bases from J; bases unmatched to any gene: 6. The CDR3 is 14 residues long. The CDR3 region has the DNA TGTGCCAGCAGCCGTGACAGGGATTACACTGAAGCTTTCTTT. Translating gives CASSRDRDYTEAFF.

This clone appeared a few times. This chain uses TRBV6-5 with TRBJ1-5; tentative D call: TRBD1 (6 bases). Per germline, CDR1 MNHEY and CDR2 SVGAGI. V dropped 6 bases and J dropped 2 bases, with 14 bases sitting between them. CDR3 length: 15 amino acids. CDR3 sequence reads: CASSLNRDGNQPQHF. The CDR3 bases are TGTGCCAGCAGCCTTAACAGGGACGGCAATCAGCCCCAGCATTTT.

In this sample, this clone turned up a few times. The rearrangement joins TRBV4-3 to TRBJ2-1; 8 bases are a match to TRBD2. Germline loops: CDR1 LGHNA, CDR2 YSLEER. The CDR3 sequence is 18 residues long. J lost 5 bases, V lost 3 bases, and 15 bases had no gene match. The CDR3 DNA is TGCGCCAGCAGCCAGGGGGAAGTGGCAGCGGGGGCCCACAATGAGCAGTTCTTC. Translation: CASSQGEVAAGAHNEQFF.

This chain uses TRBV10-3 with TRBJ2-5; 12 nucleotides agree with TRBD1. The CDR3 runs 16 residues. The J segment lost 1 base and the V segment lost 6 bases, leaving 6 bases of the junction unmatched. Germline V gene sequence: CDR1 ENHRY, CDR2 SYGVKD. DNA for the CDR3: TGTGCCATCAGCGATCGGGACAGGGGGCCCCAAGAGACCCAGTACTTC. Translated: CAISDRDRGPQETQYF.

This clone was picked up a small number of times. The chain combines TRBV6-5 with TRBJ2-7; TRBD2 aligns across 9 bases. The CDR3 has 15 amino acids. The junction had 12 bases not matched to a gene; V was cut back by 6 bases and J by 6 bases. The germline V gene has CDR1 MNHEY and CDR2 SVGAGI. The CDR3 DNA reads TGTGCCAGCAGAACCACTACTAGCGGGTGGGGCGAGCAGTACTTC. Its protein product is CASRTTTSGWGEQYF.

This clone has more than one count but fewer than ten. The J gene is TRBJ2-7, the V gene TRBV5-1; TRBD2 matches 13 bases. The CDR3 length is 15 residues. The V gene's germline CDR1 is SGHRS and CDR2 YFSETQ. The ends lost 5 bases at V and 5 bases at J; junction bases unmatched: 7. The CDR3, as DNA: TGCGCCAGCAGGATATCCGGGACTAGCGGGAACGAGCAGTACTTC. Translation: CASRISGTSGNEQYF.

This chain uses TRBV19 with TRBJ1-1; D possibly corresponds to TRBD1 (6 bases). Germline V gene data show CDR1 as LNHDA and CDR2 as SQIVND (reference sequence). The CDR3 loop spans 13 amino acids. The V end lost 8 bases, the J end lost 10 bases, and 20 bases lay between the germline ends. The CDR3 DNA sequence: TGTGCCAGTGAGGACAGCACTACCCCAAGAGCTTTCTTT. It yields the protein CASEDSTTPRAFF.

This clone occurred a few times. The J gene is TRBJ2-7, the V gene TRBV10-3, with TRBD1 matching 10 bases. The J segment lost 9 bases and the V segment lost 3 bases, leaving 11 bases of the junction unmatched. Germline V gene lookup returns CDR1 ENHRY and CDR2 SYGVKD. This CDR3 has 15 residues. The CDR3 loop reads CAISDPGTGAGGQYF. For the CDR3, the DNA is TGTGCCATCAGTGACCCCGGGACAGGGGCCGGAGGGCAGTACTTC.

The chain carries TRBV10-3 and TRBJ2-3; 7 nucleotides agree with TRBD1. The CDR3 has 16 residues. Germline CDR1 is ENHRY and CDR2 is SYGVKD. V shed 3 bases and J 1 base; nucleotides not matched to a gene: 7. CDR3 coding DNA: TGTGCCATCAGTGACGGTCGACAGGGTGGCACAGATACGCAGTATTTT. Amino acid sequence: CAISDGRQGGTDTQYF.

In nucleotides, the CDR3 is TGTGCCACCAGCAGAGGGGACAGGGTAAACAGCTATGGCTACACCTTC. As protein: CATSRGDRVNSYGYTF. The rearrangement uses TRBV15 and TRBJ1-2; 9 positions match TRBD1. Losses at the gene ends were 1 base for V and 4 bases for J; bases not matched to a gene: 7. The CDR3 consists of 16 residues. Germline V gene lookup returns CDR1 LNHNV and CDR2 YYDKDF (reference sequence).

Only one count was recorded for this clone. This rearrangement joins TRBV30 to TRBJ1-3; D not certain. Germline lookup yields CDR1 GTSNPN and CDR2 SVGIG (reference sequence). This CDR3 is 12 amino acids long. Trimming stripped 5 bases from V and 8 bases from J, with 13 bases between. The CDR3 sequence is CAWGETGDTIYF. The CDR3 bases are TGTGCCTGGGGAGAGACCGGGGACACCATATATTTT.